Below, one T cell receptor beta chain is given with its context. This record comes from a study of blood T cell repertoires in COVID-19. Study-wide context: The United States, Italy and Spain were the sources of the acute and convalescent COVID-19 samples. Sample material is recorded as cDNA or gDNA derived from T cells, B-cell-depleted T cells, or PBMCs.

Germline loops: CDR1 SQVTM, CDR2 ANQGSEA. The V segment lost 7 bases and the J segment 9 bases; nucleotides outside the gene matches: 13. CDR3 size: 14 residues. This table comes from immunoSEQ multiplex PCR, and its TCRdb copy is limited to in-frame clones, with some not included. This sample yields about 89,000 clones, of which around three quarters are seen a single time; about half belongs to the top ten. The sequence derives from a human donor in a cohort sampled during active COVID-19. The sequenced sample consisted of peripheral blood. The chain carries TRBV29-1 and TRBJ2-7, with 12 bases aligning to TRBD2. The chain's CDR3 is CSGTSGNNLRGQYF. CDR3 in DNA: TGCAGCGGGACTAGCGGGAATAACCTACGGGGGCAGTACTTC.